The entry below describes one T cell receptor (beta chain). This sample was taken from a study of blood T cell repertoires in COVID-19. The V segment lost 11 bases and the J segment 4 bases; nucleotides outside the gene matches: 6. CDR3 length: 12 amino acids. Germline lookup yields CDR1 SEHNR and CDR2 FQNEAQ (reference sequence). The protocol was immunoSEQ multiplex PCR, while the TCRdb copy is restricted to in-frame clones and leaves out a portion. The table shows under 200,000 clones, with approximately 80% occurring only once. Source material: peripheral blood. The sequence was collected from a man aged 55 to 69 with acute or convalescent COVID-19. The chain recombines TRBV7-9 with TRBJ1-2, with 8 bases matching TRBD1. As DNA, the CDR3 is TGTGCCGCCGACAGGGGTGGCTATGGCTACACCTTC. Amino acids: CAADRGGYGYTF.